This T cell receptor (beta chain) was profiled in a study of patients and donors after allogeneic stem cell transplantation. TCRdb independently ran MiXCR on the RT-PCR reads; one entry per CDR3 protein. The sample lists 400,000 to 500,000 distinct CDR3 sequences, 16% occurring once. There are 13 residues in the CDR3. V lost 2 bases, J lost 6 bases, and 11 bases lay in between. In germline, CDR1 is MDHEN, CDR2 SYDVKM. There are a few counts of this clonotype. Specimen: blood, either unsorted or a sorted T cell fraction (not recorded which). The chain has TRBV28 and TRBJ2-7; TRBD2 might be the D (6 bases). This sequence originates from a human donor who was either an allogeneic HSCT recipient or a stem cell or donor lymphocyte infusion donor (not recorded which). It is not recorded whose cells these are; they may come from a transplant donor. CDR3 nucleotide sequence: TGTGCCAGCAGTTTAGGGACTCCCTCCGAGCAGTACTTC. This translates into CASSLGTPSEQYF.